This T cell receptor (beta chain) was retrieved from a study of T cell responses to AZD1222 COVID-19 vaccine. Comments on this clone: Its antigen is not identified.

Study-level results: Unmutated variant regions are reportedly the target of nearly half of TCRs that are spike-specific. Spike-wide coverage was observed for vaccine-associated CD4 TCRs, with dominant responses at 160-218 and 743-854. Donors skewed white British and female; clonal diversity was possibly underestimated.

The protocol was immunoSEQ multiplex PCR, while the TCRdb copy is restricted to in-frame clones and leaves out a portion. Of 60,000 to 85,000 clones in the sample, about 80% were seen once. The receptor was isolated from an adult who received the MenACWY meningococcal vaccine as a control. Sequenced here: peripheral blood, sampled 28 days after the second dose of the MenACWY control vaccine.

The CDR3 sequence: CASSLRGGLGYEQYF. CDR3 nucleotide sequence: TGTGCCAGCAGCCTCCGGGGCGGGTTGGGGTACGAGCAGTACTTC. The chain joins TRBV7-2 to TRBJ2-7, with D perhaps matching TRBD1 or TRBD2 (5 bases each). The CDR3 is 15 amino acids. The V gene's germline CDR1 is SGHTA and CDR2 FQGNSA. V was clipped by 5 bases and J by 4 bases, with 18 bases between them.